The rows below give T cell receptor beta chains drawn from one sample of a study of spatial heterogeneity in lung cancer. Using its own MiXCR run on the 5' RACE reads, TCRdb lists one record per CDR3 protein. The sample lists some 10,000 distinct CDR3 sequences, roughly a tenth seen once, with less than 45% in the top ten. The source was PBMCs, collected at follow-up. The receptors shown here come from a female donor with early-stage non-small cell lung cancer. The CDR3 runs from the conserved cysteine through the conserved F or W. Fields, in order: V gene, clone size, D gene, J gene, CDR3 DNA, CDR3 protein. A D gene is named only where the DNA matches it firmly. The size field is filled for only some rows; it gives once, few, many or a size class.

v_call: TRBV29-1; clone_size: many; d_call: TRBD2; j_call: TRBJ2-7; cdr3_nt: TGCAGCGTTGAATGGGCGGGAGGTATCACCTACGAGCAGTACTTC; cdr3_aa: CSVEWAGGITYEQYF
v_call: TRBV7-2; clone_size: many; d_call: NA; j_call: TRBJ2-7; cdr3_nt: TGTGCCAGCAGACTTCCGGGCCTCCAGCGCCCCTACGAGCAGTACTTC; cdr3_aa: CASRLPGLQRPYEQYF
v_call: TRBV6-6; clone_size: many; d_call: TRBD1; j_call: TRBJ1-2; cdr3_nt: TGTGCCAGCAGTTACAACAGGGGGCTATATGGCTACACCTTC; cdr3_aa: CASSYNRGLYGYTF
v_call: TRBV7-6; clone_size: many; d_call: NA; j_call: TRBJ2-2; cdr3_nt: TGTGCCAGCAGCTCCAGCCCGGACGGCCCACCGAACACCGGGGAGCTGTTTTTT; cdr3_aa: CASSSSPDGPPNTGELFF
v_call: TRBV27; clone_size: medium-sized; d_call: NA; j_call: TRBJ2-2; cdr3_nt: TGTGCCAGCGGGTTGGGGCGGGAGCTGTTTTTT; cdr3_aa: CASGLGRELFF
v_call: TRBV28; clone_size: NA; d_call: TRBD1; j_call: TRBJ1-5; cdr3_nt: TGTGCCAGCGGATTACAGGGGAGAAATCAGCCCCAGCATTTT; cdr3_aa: CASGLQGRNQPQHF
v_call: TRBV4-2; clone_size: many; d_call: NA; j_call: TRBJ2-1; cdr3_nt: TGTGCCAGCAGCCAAAGAGGGGGTGATGAGCAGTTCTTC; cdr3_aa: CASSQRGGDEQFF
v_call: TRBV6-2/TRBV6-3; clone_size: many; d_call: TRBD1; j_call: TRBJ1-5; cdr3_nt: TGTGCCAGCAGTTCCCCTCAGGGGGCGGATAGCAATCAGCCCCAGCATTTT; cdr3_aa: CASSSPQGADSNQPQHF
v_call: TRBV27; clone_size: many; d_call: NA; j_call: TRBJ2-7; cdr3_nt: TGTGCCAGCAGTTCATCCCAGCCCTACGAGCAGTACTTC; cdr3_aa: CASSSSQPYEQYF
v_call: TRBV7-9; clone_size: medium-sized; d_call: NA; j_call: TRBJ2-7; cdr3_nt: TGTGCCAGCAGCTTAGAGAAAAGCTCCTACGAGCAGTACTTC; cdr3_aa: CASSLEKSSYEQYF
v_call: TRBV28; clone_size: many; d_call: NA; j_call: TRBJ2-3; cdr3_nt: TGTGCCAGCAGTTTCCTAATCGGGATCCAGGATACGCAGTATTTT; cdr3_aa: CASSFLIGIQDTQYF
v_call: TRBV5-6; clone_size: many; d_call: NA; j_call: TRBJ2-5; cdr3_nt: TGTGCCAGCAGCTTGCTAGGCAGATTCCAAGAGACCCAGTACTTC; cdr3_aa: CASSLLGRFQETQYF
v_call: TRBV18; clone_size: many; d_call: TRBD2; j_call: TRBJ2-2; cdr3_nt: TGTGCCAGCTCACCAAGGAGCGGGAGTACCGGGGAGCTGTTTTTT; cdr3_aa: CASSPRSGSTGELFF
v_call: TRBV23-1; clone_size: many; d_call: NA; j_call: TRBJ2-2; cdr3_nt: TGCGCCAGACGACCCCCAGACGTGCGATTCACCGGGGAGCTGTTTTTT; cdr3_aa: CARRPPDVRFTGELFF
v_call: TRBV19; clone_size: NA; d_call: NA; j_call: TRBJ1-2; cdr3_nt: TGTGCCAGTAGTGGAGGGACATCCGGCTACACCTTC; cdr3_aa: CASSGGTSGYTF
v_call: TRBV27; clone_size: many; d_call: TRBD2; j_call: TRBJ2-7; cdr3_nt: TGTGCCAGCAGTTTATGGGCGGGAGGATACTACGAGCAGTACTTC; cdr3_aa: CASSLWAGGYYEQYF
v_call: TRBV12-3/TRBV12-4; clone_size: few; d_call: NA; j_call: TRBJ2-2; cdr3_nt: TGTGCCAGCAGTGAACAGGGTAGAAACACCGGGGAGCTGTTTTTT; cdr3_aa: CASSEQGRNTGELFF
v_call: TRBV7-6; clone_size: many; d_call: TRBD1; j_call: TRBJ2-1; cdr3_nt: TGTGCCAGCAGCATCGTACAGGGGACATTGGGTGAGCAGTTCTTC; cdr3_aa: CASSIVQGTLGEQFF
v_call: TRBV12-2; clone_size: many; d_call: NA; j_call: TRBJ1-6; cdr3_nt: TGTGCAAGTCCACCCCCCGAGGATGGCAGTCCCTATAATTCACCCCTCCACTTT; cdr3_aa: CASPPPEDGSPYNSPLHF
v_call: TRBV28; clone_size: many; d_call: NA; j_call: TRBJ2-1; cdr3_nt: TGTGCCAGCAGTTTGGGTGTTGGACAAAACAATGAGCAGTTCTTC; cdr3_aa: CASSLGVGQNNEQFF
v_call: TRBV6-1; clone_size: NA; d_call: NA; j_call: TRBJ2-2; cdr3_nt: TGTGCCAGCAGTGAAGCCCGCACCGGGGAGCTGTTTTTT; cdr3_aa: CASSEARTGELFF
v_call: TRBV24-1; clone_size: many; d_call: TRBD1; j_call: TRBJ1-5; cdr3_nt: TGTGCCACCAGTGATACAGGGGTGGTTCAGCCCCAGCATTTT; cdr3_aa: CATSDTGVVQPQHF
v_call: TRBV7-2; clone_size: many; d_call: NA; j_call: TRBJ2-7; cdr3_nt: TGTGCCAGCAGCACCGAGCCAGCAGCCTACGAGCAGTACTTC; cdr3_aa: CASSTEPAAYEQYF
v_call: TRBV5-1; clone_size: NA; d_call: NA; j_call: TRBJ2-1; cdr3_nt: TGCGCCAGCAGCTTGGATTCCGCTAGCACGGCGCAGTTCTTC; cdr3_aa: CASSLDSASTAQFF
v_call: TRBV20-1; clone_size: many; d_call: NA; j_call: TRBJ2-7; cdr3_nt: TGCAGTGCTAGCGTTAGCGGTGAGCACCCTTACGAGCAGTACTTC; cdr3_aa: CSASVSGEHPYEQYF
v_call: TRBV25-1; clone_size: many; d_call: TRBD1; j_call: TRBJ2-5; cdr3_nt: TGTGCCAGCAGTGGAAGACAGGGGAGCTTAGAGACCCAGTACTTC; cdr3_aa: CASSGRQGSLETQYF
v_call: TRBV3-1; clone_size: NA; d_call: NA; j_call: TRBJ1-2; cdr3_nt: TGTGCCAGCACCCCGGGAAGGGTCCTCTATGGCTACACCTTC; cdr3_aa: CASTPGRVLYGYTF
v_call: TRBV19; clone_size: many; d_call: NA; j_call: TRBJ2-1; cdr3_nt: TGTGCCAGTAGTGAAACTAGCTACAATGAGCAGTTCTTC; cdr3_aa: CASSETSYNEQFF
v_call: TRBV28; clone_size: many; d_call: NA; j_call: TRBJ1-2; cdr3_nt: TGTGCCAGCAGTTCGTTACAGGGAGGAAATAACTATGGCTACACCTTC; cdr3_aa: CASSSLQGGNNYGYTF
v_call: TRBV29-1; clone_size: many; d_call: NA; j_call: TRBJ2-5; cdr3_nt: TGCAGCGTTGGGGACCGGGCGGAGACCCAGTACTTC; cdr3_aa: CSVGDRAETQYF
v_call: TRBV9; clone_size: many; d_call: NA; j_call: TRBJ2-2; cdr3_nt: TGTGCCAGCAGCCCGCTGCAGGGACCGGGCACCGGGGAGCTGTTTTTT; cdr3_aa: CASSPLQGPGTGELFF
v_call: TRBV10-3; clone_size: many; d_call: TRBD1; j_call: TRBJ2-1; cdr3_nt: TGTGCCATCAGTGATGGGGACAGACCCAATGAGCAGTTCTTC; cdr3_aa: CAISDGDRPNEQFF
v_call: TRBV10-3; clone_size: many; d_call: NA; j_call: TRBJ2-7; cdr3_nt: TGTGCCATCAGTGAGTCGGGCAGGAACTCCTACGAGCAGTACTTC; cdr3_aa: CAISESGRNSYEQYF
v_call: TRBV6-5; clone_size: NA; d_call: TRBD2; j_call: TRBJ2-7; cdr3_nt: TGTGCCAGCAGTTACTCGACGGGAATGACTAGCGTGGGAGAGCAGTACTTC; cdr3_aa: CASSYSTGMTSVGEQYF
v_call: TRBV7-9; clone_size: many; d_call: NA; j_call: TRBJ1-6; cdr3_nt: TGTGCCAGCAGCTTGGACGGTAATTCACCCCTCCACTTT; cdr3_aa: CASSLDGNSPLHF
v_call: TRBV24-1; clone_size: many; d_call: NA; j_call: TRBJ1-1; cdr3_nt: TGTGCCACCACCGGGTCGGGGGACACTGAAGCTTTCTTT; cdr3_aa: CATTGSGDTEAFF
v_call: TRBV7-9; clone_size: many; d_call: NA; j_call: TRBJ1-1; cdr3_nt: TGTGCCAGCAGCTTTGACACTGATGGAGCTTTCTTT; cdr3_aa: CASSFDTDGAFF
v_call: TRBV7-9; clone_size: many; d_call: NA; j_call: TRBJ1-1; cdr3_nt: TGTGCCAGCAGCCCCGCGGGGTTACACTCTGAAGCTTTCTTT; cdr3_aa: CASSPAGLHSEAFF
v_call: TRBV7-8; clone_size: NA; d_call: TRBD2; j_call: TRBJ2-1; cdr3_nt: TGTGCCAGCAGCTTTAGCGGGACGGGGGAGCAGTTCTTC; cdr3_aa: CASSFSGTGEQFF
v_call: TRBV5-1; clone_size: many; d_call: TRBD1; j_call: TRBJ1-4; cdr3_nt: TGCGCCAGCAGCTTGGGCGACAGGGCAACTAATGAAAAACTGTTTTTT; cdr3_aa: CASSLGDRATNEKLFF
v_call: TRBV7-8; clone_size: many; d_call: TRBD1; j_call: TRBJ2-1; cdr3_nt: TGTGCCAGCAGCTTACTGAGGGACAGCAATGAGCAGTTCTTC; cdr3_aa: CASSLLRDSNEQFF